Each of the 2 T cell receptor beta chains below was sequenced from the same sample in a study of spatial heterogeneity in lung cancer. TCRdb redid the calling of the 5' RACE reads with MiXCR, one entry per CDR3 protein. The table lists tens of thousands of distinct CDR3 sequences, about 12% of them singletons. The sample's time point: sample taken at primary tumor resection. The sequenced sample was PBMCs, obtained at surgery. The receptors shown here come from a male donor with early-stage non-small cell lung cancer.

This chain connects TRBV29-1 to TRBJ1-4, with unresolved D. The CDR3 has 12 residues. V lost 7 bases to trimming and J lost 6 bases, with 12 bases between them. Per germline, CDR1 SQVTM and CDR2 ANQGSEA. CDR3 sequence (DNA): TGCAGCGGCGGAGCCCGGGATGAAAAACTGTTTTTT. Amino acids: CSGGARDEKLFF.

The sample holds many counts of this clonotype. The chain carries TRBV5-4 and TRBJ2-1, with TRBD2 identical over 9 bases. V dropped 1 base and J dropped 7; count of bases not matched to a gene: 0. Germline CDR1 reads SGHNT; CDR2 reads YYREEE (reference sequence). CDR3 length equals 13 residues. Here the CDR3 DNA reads TGTGCCAGCAGCTTGACTAGCGGGAATGAGCAGTTCTTC. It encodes CASSLTSGNEQFF.